Listed below are T cell receptor beta chains from one sample, sequenced in a study of T cell repertoires in cytomegalovirus infection. For these receptors, no antigen is known. TCRdb passed the reads through MiXCR, listing each CDR3 protein once. This sample has under 450,000 distinct CDR3 sequences, with nearly 35% found just once. The sample in question was cultured PBMCs, obtained from culture after CMV antigen stimulation. Receptors originate from a human donor in good health (CMV status not recorded). Some clones in this sample may be carry-over from other donors' samples. CDR3s include the opening cysteine and the closing phenylalanine or tryptophan. A D gene is named only where the DNA matches it firmly. Clone size appears in some rows only: once, few, many, or a class for an expanded clone.

TRBD1	few	TRBV7-6	TRBJ2-7	TGTGCCAGCAGTCCTCAACCGGGACAGGGAGGTTACGAGCAGTACTTC	CASSPQPGQGGYEQYF
NA	NA	TRBV12-3/TRBV12-4	TRBJ1-3	TGTGCCAGCAGTTCTGACGGAAACACCATATATTTT	CASSSDGNTIYF
TRBD1	NA	TRBV15	TRBJ1-5	TGTGCCACCAGCAGAGTGACAGGGGAGGACCAGCCCCAGCATTTT	CATSRVTGEDQPQHF
TRBD2	NA	TRBV19	TRBJ2-1	TGTGCCAGTAAGCGGGAGGGCTACAATGAGCAGTTCTTC	CASKREGYNEQFF
NA	NA	TRBV12-3/TRBV12-4	TRBJ2-5	TGTGCCAGCAGTGACGACGCAGAGACCCAGTACTTC	CASSDDAETQYF
NA	few	TRBV7-8	TRBJ1-2	TGTGCCAGCAGCTCAAAGATCACAGTTAACTATGGCTACACCTTC	CASSSKITVNYGYTF
TRBD2	few	TRBV7-2	TRBJ2-1	TGTGCCAGCAGCCCCTCGCCGCGGGGGGATGAGCAGTTCTTC	CASSPSPRGDEQFF
NA	NA	TRBV15	TRBJ2-3	TGTGCCACCAGCAGAGAGGGGACAGCGGGAGATACGCAGTATTTT	CATSREGTAGDTQYF
NA	once	TRBV27	TRBJ1-2	TGTGCCAGCAGTCCCCGGACCGGTTCGGGGTATGGCTACACCTTC	CASSPRTGSGYGYTF
TRBD2	few	TRBV10-2	TRBJ2-1	TGCGCCAGCAGTGGTGGGAGGGCCGACTATGAGCAGTTCTTC	CASSGGRADYEQFF
NA	NA	TRBV28	TRBJ2-1	TGTGCCAGCAGTCGGACGGGGTCCTCCTACAATGAGCAGTTCTTC	CASSRTGSSYNEQFF
NA	NA	TRBV29-1	TRBJ2-4	TGCAGCGCCCTCGGCCTAGCCAAAAACATTCAGTACTTC	CSALGLAKNIQYF
NA	NA	TRBV7-2	TRBJ1-3	TGTGCCAGCAGCTTAGGAGCAGCGAGCTCTGGAAACACCATATATTTT	CASSLGAASSGNTIYF
TRBD1	few	TRBV4-1	TRBJ1-2	TGCGCCAGCAGCCAAGTCCACAGGGGAGTCGATTATGGCTACACCTTC	CASSQVHRGVDYGYTF
NA	NA	TRBV10-3	TRBJ2-1	TGTGCCATCAGTGCGGGGAATGAGCAGTTCTTC	CAISAGNEQFF
NA	NA	TRBV6-2/TRBV6-3	TRBJ2-7	TGTGCCAGCAGACAATCTAGAGTGCAGTACTTC	CASRQSRVQYF